These 6 T cell receptor beta chains originate from one sample sequenced in a study of blood T cell repertoires in COVID-19. Here immunoSEQ multiplex PCR was the method, and the copy in TCRdb shows in-frame clones only, minus some. The data show some 270,000 clones, over 75% seen once. The sample taken for sequencing was PBMCs or T cells enriched from blood (not recorded which). The receptor source for this set is a woman aged 30 to 39 who had recovered from COVID-19.

The chain carries TRBV29-1 and TRBJ2-1; 7 bases agree with TRBD2. This CDR3 is 13 amino acids long. Trimming cost V 7 bases and J 0 bases; bases outside gene matches: 3. In germline, CDR1 is SQVTM, CDR2 ANQGSEA. DNA of the CDR3: TGCAGCGGGGGGGGAGTCTCCTACAATGAGCAGTTCTTC. Amino acid sequence: CSGGGVSYNEQFF.

The chain combines TRBV9 with TRBJ1-6; possibly TRBD1 for D (5 bases). Trimming left V 4 bases short and J 7 bases short, with 15 bases between. CDR1 SGDLS and CDR2 YYNGEE come from the germline V gene. The CDR3 covers 15 residues. The CDR3 sequence: CASSPAGTVNSPLHF. The CDR3 DNA reads TGTGCCAGCAGCCCAGCGGGGACGGTGAATTCACCCCTCCACTTT.

This sequence joins TRBV28 and TRBJ1-5; 8 nucleotides match TRBD1. J lost 4 bases, V lost 8 bases, and 4 bases had no gene match. CDR1 MDHEN and CDR2 SYDVKM come from the germline V gene. The CDR3 extends over 13 amino acids. The CDR3 region is CASGQGRNQPQHF. Here the CDR3 DNA reads TGTGCCAGCGGACAGGGACGGAATCAGCCCCAGCATTTT. Full variable domain (remainder filled in from reference TRBV28 and TRBJ1-5): DVKVTQSSRYLVKRTGEKVFLECVQDMDHENMFWYRQDPGLGLRLIYFSYDVKMKEKGDIPEGYSVSREKKERFSLILESASTNQTSMYLCASGQGRNQPQHFGDGTRLSIL.

The V call is TRBV11-1, the J call TRBJ2-7, with 8 bases fitting TRBD1. The V and J ends lost 5 bases and 8 bases, in that order; junction bases with no gene match: 14. The CDR3 is made up of 15 amino acids. Germline CDR1 SGHAT, CDR2 FQDESV (reference sequence). The CDR3 protein is CASSERPGTGNKQYF. CDR3 DNA sequence: TGTGCCAGCAGCGAACGACCCGGGACAGGTAATAAGCAGTACTTC.

This chain links TRBV2 with TRBJ2-1; 9 bases agree with TRBD2. CDR1 and CDR2 (germline): SNHLY, FYNNEI. The CDR3 has 13 amino acids. With V trimmed by 6 bases and J by 8 bases, 5 bases remained unmatched. The CDR3 DNA reads as TGTGCCAGCAGGGCGGGGGGGCCGTATGAGCAGTTCTTC. Translated, it gives CASRAGGPYEQFF.

In its sample, this clone was seen once. The gene calls are TRBV12-1 and TRBJ2-2; the table assigns TRBD2, which was not confirmed against the DNA. TRBV12-1 is listed as a pseudogene. The CDR3 consists of 17 residues. This CDR3 reads CASSFGCGYLNTGELFF. CDR3 bases: TGTGCCAGCAGCTTTGGGTGCGGGTACCTGAACACCGGGGAGCTGTTTTTT.